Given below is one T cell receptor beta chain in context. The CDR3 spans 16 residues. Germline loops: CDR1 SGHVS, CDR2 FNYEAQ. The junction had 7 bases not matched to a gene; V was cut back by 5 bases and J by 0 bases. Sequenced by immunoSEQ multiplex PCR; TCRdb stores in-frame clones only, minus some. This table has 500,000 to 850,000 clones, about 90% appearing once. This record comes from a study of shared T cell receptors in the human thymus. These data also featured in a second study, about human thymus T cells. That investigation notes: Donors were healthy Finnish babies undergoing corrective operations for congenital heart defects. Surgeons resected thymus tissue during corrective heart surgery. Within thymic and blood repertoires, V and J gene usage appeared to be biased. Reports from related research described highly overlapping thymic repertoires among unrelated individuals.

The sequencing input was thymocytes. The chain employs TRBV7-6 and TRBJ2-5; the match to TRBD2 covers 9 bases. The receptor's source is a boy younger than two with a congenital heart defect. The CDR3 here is CASSKGLAPYQETQYF. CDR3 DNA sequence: TGTGCCAGCAGCAAAGGACTAGCGCCGTACCAAGAGACCCAGTACTTC.